The clone carrying this T cell receptor beta chain has more than one count but fewer than ten. Its target is unknown. This sample stems from a study of yellow fever vaccine responses in identical twins. The germline gives CDR1 SEHNR, CDR2 FQNEAQ (reference sequence). The CDR3 consists of 14 residues. V was pared by 0 bases and J by 3 bases, with 9 bases between. Regarding the study as a whole: A vaccine T cell response that seemed partly convergent and partly personalized was reported in twins.

TCRdb fed the RT-PCR reads into MiXCR, producing one record per CDR3 protein. Of 4,800 or so distinct CDR3 sequences in the sample, about two thirds are singletons; the top ten hold around 1.7%. The source material was T cells from blood (PBMCs), unsorted or a sorted subset (not recorded which), sampled before or after yellow fever vaccination (not recorded which). This receptor was obtained from a woman in her late teens or twenties who received the yellow fever vaccine. The V call is TRBV7-9, the J call TRBJ2-7; D ambiguous. The DNA of the CDR3 is TGTGCCAGCAGCTTAGCGGGCGCATTCTACGAGCAGTACTTC. Protein: CASSLAGAFYEQYF.